Sequencing of this TCR beta chain was carried out in a study of blood T cell repertoires in COVID-19. Germline lookup yields CDR1 SGHVS and CDR2 FQNEAQ. The CDR3 sequence is 17 residues long. Trimming cost V 1 base and J 4 bases; bases outside gene matches: 12. Assay: immunoSEQ multiplex PCR; the TCRdb copy retains only in-frame clones and omits some. The repertoire includes tens of thousands of clones, 85% of them detected once, and roughly 18% sits in the top ten. This TCR came from a human donor in a cohort sampled during active COVID-19. The specimen sequenced was peripheral blood. The J gene is TRBJ2-5, the V gene TRBV7-8, with 7 bases fitting TRBD1. This chain's CDR3 is CASSLVGGALAGETQYF. CDR3 bases: TGTGCCAGCAGCTTAGTAGGGGGCGCGTTGGCGGGAGAGACCCAGTACTTC.